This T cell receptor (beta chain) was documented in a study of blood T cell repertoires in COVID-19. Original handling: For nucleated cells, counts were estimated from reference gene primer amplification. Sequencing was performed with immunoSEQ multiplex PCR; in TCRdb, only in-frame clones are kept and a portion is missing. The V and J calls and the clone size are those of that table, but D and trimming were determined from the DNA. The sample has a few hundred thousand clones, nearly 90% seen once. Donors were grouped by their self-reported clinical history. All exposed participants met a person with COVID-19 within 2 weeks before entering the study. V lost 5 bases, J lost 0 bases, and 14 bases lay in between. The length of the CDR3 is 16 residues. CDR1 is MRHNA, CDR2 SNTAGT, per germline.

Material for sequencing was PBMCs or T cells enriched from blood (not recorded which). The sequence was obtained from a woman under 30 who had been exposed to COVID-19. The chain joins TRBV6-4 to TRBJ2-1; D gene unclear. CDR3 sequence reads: CASSTTGESSYNEQFF. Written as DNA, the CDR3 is TGTGCCAGCAGTACTACTGGCGAGAGCTCCTACAATGAGCAGTTCTTC.